This is a list of T cell receptor beta chains from one sample in a study of shared clonotypes between healthy human individuals. Assay used: immunoSEQ multiplex PCR; TCRdb lists only in-frame clones, some missing. The repertoire holds about 1,900,000 clones, approximately 94% seen once, with under 1.5% in the top ten. The sequencing sample was made of naive CD8+ T cells sorted from blood. These receptors all stem from a man aged 18 to 30 in good health. Both conserved end residues are part of each CDR3.

v_call	j_call	cdr3_aa
TRBV19	TRBJ2-2	CASSQVATSGGWELFF
TRBV13	TRBJ2-5	CASSLGSRSGGGETQYF
TRBV2	TRBJ1-2	CASSEALLMAKDRDTF
TRBV7-6	TRBJ2-3	CASSLLAEETDTQYF
TRBV5-1	TRBJ2-1	CASSLALQGVVYNEQFF
TRBV27	TRBJ2-7	CASSPWGGSYEQYF
TRBV9	TRBJ2-7	CASSVGGSKEQYF
TRBV9	TRBJ2-3	CASSVSGGDFTDTQYF
TRBV14	TRBJ2-7	CASSRYGTAAYEQYF
TRBV9	TRBJ1-3	CASSDTGFSGNTIYF
TRBV6-1	TRBJ1-1	CASHLKGSRGTEAFF
TRBV2	TRBJ2-2	CASSEFTGELFF
TRBV7-9	TRBJ2-5	CASSLFAQNRETQYF
TRBV25-1	TRBJ1-6	CASSGAGNSPLHF
TRBV7-9	TRBJ2-7	CASSLTTAGYEQYF
TRBV28	TRBJ1-5	CASSFRLTDQQHF
TRBV30	TRBJ1-1	CAWTGMNTEAFF
TRBV7-9	TRBJ2-5	CASSFGGGGETQYF
TRBV5-6	TRBJ2-1	CASSQTTYNEQFF
TRBV5-6	TRBJ2-5	CASSLGYGSETQYF
TRBV7-9	TRBJ1-3	CASGYVSGDSGNTIYF
TRBV2	TRBJ2-5	CASSIGTSGSRYQETQYF
TRBV4-3	TRBJ1-1	CASSESREYHTEAFF
TRBV27	TRBJ2-5	CASSGQGEWPETQYF
TRBV27	TRBJ2-7	CASSFQGGVSYEQYF
TRBV5-1	TRBJ2-7	CASSPHGGGSLSSYEQYF
TRBV11-2	TRBJ1-2	CASSLEDGSPGGYGYTF
TRBV9	TRBJ2-3	CASSVDIGSPQYF
TRBV13	TRBJ2-7	CASSLSGGGSYEQYF
TRBV6-5	TRBJ2-7	CASRLSGSSYEQYF
TRBV2	TRBJ1-2	CASNRGTDNYGYTF
TRBV19	TRBJ1-6	CASSIGGDSPLHF
TRBV30	TRBJ1-1	CAWSATGNTEAFF
TRBV2	TRBJ2-5	CASKAGTGTPPIQETQYF
TRBV9	TRBJ2-1	CASSVEAGYNEQFF
TRBV6-5	TRBJ2-1	CASSGLAGSNEQFF
TRBV6-5	TRBJ1-6	CASSYTTGVGSPLHF
TRBV6-5	TRBJ2-5	CASSYGHQETQYF
TRBV29-1	TRBJ2-7	CSAVGGLSEQYF
TRBV28	TRBJ2-2	CASSSGTETGELFF